This T cell receptor beta chain was identified during a study of early T cells in non-severe SARS-CoV-2 infection. This clonotype was counted a few times. TCRdb re-derived calls from the 5' RACE reads in MiXCR, one entry per CDR3 protein. The sample consists of more than 95,000 distinct CDR3 sequences, 11% of them appearing once. The ends lost 3 bases at V and 4 bases at J; junction bases unmatched: 2. The CDR3 spans 13 residues. Germline CDR1 and CDR2: SGHKS and YYEKEE (reference sequence). This TCR came from an adult who was a healthcare worker with PCR-confirmed SARS-CoV-2 infection or an uninfected control (not recorded which). This chain links TRBV5-5 with TRBJ1-2; 8 bases agree with TRBD1. Sequenced here: whole blood, sampled at baseline. CDR3 amino acids: CASSSGGAYGYTF. The CDR3 bases are TGTGCCAGCAGCTCAGGGGGCGCCTATGGCTACACCTTC.